Listed below are T cell receptor beta chains from one sample, sequenced in a study of blood T cell repertoires in COVID-19. Sequencing used immunoSEQ multiplex PCR; TCRdb keeps in-frame clones, though not all of them. The table lists about 89,000 clones, 70% to 85% of them singletons. The source material was peripheral blood. The source of these receptors is a man between 65 and 85 years old with acute or convalescent COVID-19. The CDR3 runs from the conserved cysteine through the conserved F or W. Fields, in order: V gene, clone size, D gene, J gene, CDR3 protein, CDR3 DNA. A D gene is named only where the DNA matches it firmly. Not every row has a clone size; where given, it reads once, few, many or a size class.

v_call: TRBV2
clone_size: -
d_call: -
j_call: TRBJ1-1
cdr3_aa: CASSELKQGEAFF
cdr3_nt: TGTGCCAGCAGTGAGTTAAAACAGGGAGAAGCTTTCTTT

v_call: TRBV2
clone_size: -
d_call: -
j_call: TRBJ2-5
cdr3_aa: CASSEALGGQETQYF
cdr3_nt: TGTGCCAGCAGTGAAGCGCTTGGCGGACAAGAGACCCAGTACTTC

v_call: TRBV19
clone_size: few
d_call: TRBD2
j_call: TRBJ2-1
cdr3_aa: CASSRREGNNEQFF
cdr3_nt: TGTGCCAGTAGTAGGCGGGAGGGGAACAATGAGCAGTTCTTC

v_call: TRBV5-6
clone_size: -
d_call: -
j_call: TRBJ2-7
cdr3_aa: CASSLAGILSYEQYF
cdr3_nt: TGTGCCAGCAGCTTGGCAGGGATCCTTTCCTACGAGCAGTACTTC

v_call: TRBV7-9
clone_size: -
d_call: -
j_call: TRBJ2-7
cdr3_aa: CASSLAALPGQYF
cdr3_nt: TGTGCCAGCAGCTTAGCGGCTCTGCCAGGGCAGTACTTC

v_call: TRBV6-5
clone_size: -
d_call: -
j_call: TRBJ1-2
cdr3_aa: CASSYTGGREGYTF
cdr3_nt: TGTGCCAGCAGTTATACGGGGGGAAGGGAAGGCTACACCTTC

v_call: TRBV7-2
clone_size: -
d_call: TRBD2
j_call: TRBJ2-1
cdr3_aa: CASRSTSGLNNEQFF
cdr3_nt: TGTGCCAGCAGATCTACTAGCGGGCTAAACAATGAGCAGTTCTTC

v_call: TRBV7-3
clone_size: -
d_call: TRBD1
j_call: TRBJ1-5
cdr3_aa: CASSFPTDREINQPQHF
cdr3_nt: TGTGCCAGCAGCTTCCCCACCGACAGGGAGATCAATCAGCCCCAGCATTTT

v_call: TRBV6-5
clone_size: -
d_call: -
j_call: TRBJ2-3
cdr3_aa: CASTTSFSTDTQYF
cdr3_nt: TGTGCCAGCACCACTAGTTTTAGTACAGATACGCAGTATTTT

v_call: TRBV7-2
clone_size: few
d_call: -
j_call: TRBJ1-6
cdr3_aa: CASRTGISPLHF
cdr3_nt: TGTGCCAGCAGAACCGGGATATCACCCCTCCACTTT

v_call: TRBV11-2
clone_size: -
d_call: -
j_call: TRBJ2-7
cdr3_aa: CASSLVPLLSYEQYF
cdr3_nt: TGTGCCAGCAGCTTAGTCCCCCTACTCTCCTACGAGCAGTACTTC

v_call: TRBV3-1/TRBV3-2
clone_size: -
d_call: TRBD1
j_call: TRBJ2-3
cdr3_aa: CASSQDTGVTDTQYF
cdr3_nt: TGTGCCAGCAGCCAAGACACAGGGGTCACAGATACGCAGTATTTT

v_call: TRBV5-1
clone_size: -
d_call: TRBD1
j_call: TRBJ1-1
cdr3_aa: CASSSRDRGPNTEAFF
cdr3_nt: TGCGCCAGCAGCTCCCGGGACAGGGGACCGAACACTGAAGCTTTCTTT

v_call: TRBV5-6
clone_size: -
d_call: -
j_call: TRBJ1-1
cdr3_aa: CASSSEWDTEAFF
cdr3_nt: TGTGCCAGCAGCTCGGAGTGGGACACCGAAGCTTTCTTT

v_call: TRBV6-5
clone_size: -
d_call: -
j_call: TRBJ2-3
cdr3_aa: CASSYTLTSTQYF
cdr3_nt: TGTGCCAGCAGTTACACACTAACTTCTACGCAGTATTTT

v_call: TRBV27
clone_size: -
d_call: TRBD1
j_call: TRBJ2-5
cdr3_aa: CASSSRGQAETQYF
cdr3_nt: TGTGCCAGCAGTTCAAGGGGGCAGGCAGAGACCCAGTACTTC

v_call: TRBV18
clone_size: -
d_call: TRBD1
j_call: TRBJ2-1
cdr3_aa: CASSNQLGQKNNEQFF
cdr3_nt: TGTGCCAGCTCAAACCAACTGGGACAGAAGAACAATGAGCAGTTCTTC

v_call: TRBV4-2
clone_size: once
d_call: -
j_call: TRBJ1-1
cdr3_aa: CASSQGGRAAPEAFF
cdr3_nt: TGTGCCAGCAGCCAAGGAGGCAGGGCCGCGCCTGAAGCTTTCTTT

v_call: TRBV5-1
clone_size: once
d_call: TRBD2
j_call: TRBJ2-6
cdr3_aa: CASSSSGGTSGANVLTF
cdr3_nt: TGCGCCAGCAGCTCTAGCGGGGGGACGTCTGGGGCCAACGTCCTGACTTTC

v_call: TRBV5-4
clone_size: -
d_call: -
j_call: TRBJ2-3
cdr3_aa: CASSLALLRHSSTDTQYF
cdr3_nt: TGTGCCAGCAGCCTGGCTCTCCTCAGACACTCAAGCACAGATACGCAGTATTTT

v_call: TRBV5-3
clone_size: -
d_call: -
j_call: TRBJ2-3
cdr3_aa: CARSFRRGSTDTQYF
cdr3_nt: TGTGCCAGAAGCTTCAGGCGTGGAAGCACAGATACGCAGTATTTT

v_call: TRBV6-5
clone_size: -
d_call: -
j_call: TRBJ1-2
cdr3_aa: CASSYGAGKYGYTF
cdr3_nt: TGTGCCAGCAGTTACGGAGCGGGAAAATATGGCTACACCTTC

v_call: TRBV10-3
clone_size: -
d_call: TRBD1
j_call: TRBJ1-1
cdr3_aa: CAINPGQGVTEAFF
cdr3_nt: TGTGCCATCAACCCGGGACAGGGGGTCACTGAAGCTTTCTTT

v_call: TRBV5-6
clone_size: -
d_call: TRBD2
j_call: TRBJ2-3
cdr3_aa: CASTHGLAGGSDTQYF
cdr3_nt: TGTGCCAGCACCCACGGCCTAGCGGGAGGATCAGATACGCAGTATTTT

v_call: TRBV7-2
clone_size: -
d_call: TRBD1
j_call: TRBJ2-1
cdr3_aa: CASSLWSQGANEQFF
cdr3_nt: TGTGCCAGCAGCTTATGGTCTCAGGGGGCGAATGAGCAGTTCTTC

v_call: TRBV11-1
clone_size: -
d_call: -
j_call: TRBJ2-2
cdr3_aa: CASSLDRGGTGELFF
cdr3_nt: TGTGCCAGCAGCTTAGACAGGGGGGGTACCGGGGAGCTGTTTTTT

v_call: TRBV25-1
clone_size: -
d_call: TRBD2
j_call: TRBJ2-1
cdr3_aa: CASSVSPGGSRDNEQFF
cdr3_nt: TGTGCCAGCAGTGTCTCACCCGGCGGGAGTCGGGACAATGAGCAGTTCTTC

v_call: TRBV18
clone_size: -
d_call: -
j_call: TRBJ2-1
cdr3_aa: CASSPGRLRYNEQFF
cdr3_nt: TGTGCCAGCTCACCAGGGCGTCTCCGATACAATGAGCAGTTCTTC

v_call: TRBV5-1
clone_size: -
d_call: TRBD1
j_call: TRBJ1-2
cdr3_aa: CASSSGQGHYGYTF
cdr3_nt: TGCGCCAGCAGCTCGGGACAGGGGCACTATGGCTACACCTTC

v_call: TRBV6-5
clone_size: few
d_call: -
j_call: TRBJ2-7
cdr3_aa: CASSPRPTSYEQYF
cdr3_nt: TGTGCCAGCAGTCCTCGACCGACTAGCTACGAGCAGTACTTC

v_call: TRBV9
clone_size: -
d_call: TRBD2
j_call: TRBJ2-3
cdr3_aa: CASGSNAGGSDTQYF
cdr3_nt: TGTGCCAGCGGATCCAATGCGGGAGGGTCAGATACGCAGTATTTT

v_call: TRBV5-4
clone_size: few
d_call: -
j_call: TRBJ1-6
cdr3_aa: CASSLATGWALHF
cdr3_nt: TGTGCCAGCAGCTTGGCGACAGGCTGGGCCCTCCACTTT

v_call: TRBV3-1/TRBV3-2
clone_size: -
d_call: -
j_call: TRBJ1-4
cdr3_aa: CASSPTGTATNEKLFF
cdr3_nt: TGTGCCAGCAGCCCAACAGGGACGGCAACTAATGAAAAACTGTTTTTT

v_call: TRBV4-1
clone_size: -
d_call: -
j_call: TRBJ1-1
cdr3_aa: CASSQSFNTEAFF
cdr3_nt: TGCGCCAGCAGCCAATCGTTTAACACTGAAGCTTTCTTT

v_call: TRBV14
clone_size: -
d_call: TRBD2
j_call: TRBJ2-3
cdr3_aa: CASSQDVVRAGGQYF
cdr3_nt: TGTGCCAGCAGCCAAGATGTCGTTAGAGCGGGGGGGCAGTATTTT